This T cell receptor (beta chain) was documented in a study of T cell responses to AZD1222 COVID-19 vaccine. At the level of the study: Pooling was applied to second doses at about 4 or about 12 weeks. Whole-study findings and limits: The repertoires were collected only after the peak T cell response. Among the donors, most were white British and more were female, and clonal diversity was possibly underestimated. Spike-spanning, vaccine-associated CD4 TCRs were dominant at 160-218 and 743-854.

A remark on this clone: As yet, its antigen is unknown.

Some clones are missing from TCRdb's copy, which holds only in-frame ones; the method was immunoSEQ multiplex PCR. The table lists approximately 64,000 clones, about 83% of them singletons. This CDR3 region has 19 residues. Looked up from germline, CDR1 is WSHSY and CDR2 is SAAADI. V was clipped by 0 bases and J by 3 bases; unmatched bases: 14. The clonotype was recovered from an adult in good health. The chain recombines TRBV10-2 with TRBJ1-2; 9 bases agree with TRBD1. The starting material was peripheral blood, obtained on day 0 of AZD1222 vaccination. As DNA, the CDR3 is TGCGCCAGCAGTGAGTCAGGGAGGCCGGGACAGGGTGGAGACTATGGCTACACCTTC. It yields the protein CASSESGRPGQGGDYGYTF.